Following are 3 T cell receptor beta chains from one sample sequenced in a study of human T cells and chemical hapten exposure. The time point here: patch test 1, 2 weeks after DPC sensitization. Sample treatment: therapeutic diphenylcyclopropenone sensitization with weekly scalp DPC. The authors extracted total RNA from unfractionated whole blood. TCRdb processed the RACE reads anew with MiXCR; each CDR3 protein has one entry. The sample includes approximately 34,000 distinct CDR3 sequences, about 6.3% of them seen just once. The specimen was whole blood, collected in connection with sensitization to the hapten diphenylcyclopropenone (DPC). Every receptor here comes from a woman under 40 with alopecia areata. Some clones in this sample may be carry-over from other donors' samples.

The CDR3 nucleotides are TGCGCCAGCAGCATGGACCAAGAGACCCAGTACTTC. Encoded protein: CASSMDQETQYF. This sequence joins TRBV5-1 and TRBJ2-5; D not resolved. The CDR3 loop spans 12 amino acids. Germline CDR1 is SGHRS and CDR2 is YFSETQ. Trimming took off 4 bases at V and 0 bases at J, with 4 bases between the two ends.

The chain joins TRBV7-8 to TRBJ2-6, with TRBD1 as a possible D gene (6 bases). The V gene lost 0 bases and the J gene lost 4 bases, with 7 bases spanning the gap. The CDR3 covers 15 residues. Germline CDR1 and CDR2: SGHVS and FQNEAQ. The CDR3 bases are TGTGCCAGCAGCTTAGCTACAGGGGGGGCCAACGTCCTGACTTTC. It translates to CASSLATGGANVLTF.

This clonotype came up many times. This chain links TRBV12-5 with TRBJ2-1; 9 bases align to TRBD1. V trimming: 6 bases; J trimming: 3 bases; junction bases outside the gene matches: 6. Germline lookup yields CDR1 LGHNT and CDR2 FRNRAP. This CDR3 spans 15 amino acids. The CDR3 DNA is TGTGCTAGTGGGGGACGGACAGGGGACTACAATGAGCAGTTCTTC. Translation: CASGGRTGDYNEQFF. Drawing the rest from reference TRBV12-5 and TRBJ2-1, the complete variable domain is DARVTQTPRHKVTEMGQEVTMRCQPILGHNTVFWYRQTMMQGLELLAYFRNRAPLDDSGMPKDRFSAEMPDATLATLKIQPSEPRDSAVYFCASGGRTGDYNEQFFGPGTRLTVL.